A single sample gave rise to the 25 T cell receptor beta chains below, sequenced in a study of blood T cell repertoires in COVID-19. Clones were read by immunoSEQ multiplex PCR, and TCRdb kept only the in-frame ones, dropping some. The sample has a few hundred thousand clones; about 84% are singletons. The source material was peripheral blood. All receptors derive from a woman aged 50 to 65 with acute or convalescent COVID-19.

This chain's CDR3 is CASSVGLYGYTF. The CDR3 DNA reads TGTGCCAGCAGCGTAGGACTTTATGGCTACACCTTC. This chain connects TRBV9 to TRBJ1-2; no firm D call. Looked up from germline, CDR1 is SGDLS and CDR2 is YYNGEE. CDR3 size: 12 residues. V lost 0 bases and J 5 bases, leaving 5 bases between the germline ends.

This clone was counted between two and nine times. CDR3 loop: CSVDTGRDYGYTF. The CDR3 bases are TGCAGCGTGGACACAGGGAGGGACTATGGCTACACCTTC. V gene TRBV29-1 combines with J gene TRBJ1-2, with D possibly being TRBD1 (6 bases). V gave up 6 bases and J gave up 3 bases, with 14 bases separating them. CDR3 length equals 13 residues. Germline assignment: CDR1 SQVTM and CDR2 ANQGSEA.

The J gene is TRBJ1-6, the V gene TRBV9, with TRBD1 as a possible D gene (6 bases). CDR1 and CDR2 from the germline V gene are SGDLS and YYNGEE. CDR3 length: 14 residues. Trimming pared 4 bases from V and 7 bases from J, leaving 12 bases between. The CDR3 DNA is TGTGCCAGCAGCTCACAGGGTGGAAATTCACCCCTCCACTTT. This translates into CASSSQGGNSPLHF.

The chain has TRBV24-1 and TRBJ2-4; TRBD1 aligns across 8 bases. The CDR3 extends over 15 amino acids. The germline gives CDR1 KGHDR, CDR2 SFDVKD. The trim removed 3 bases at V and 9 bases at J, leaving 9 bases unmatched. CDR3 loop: CATSDPGQAGGIQYF. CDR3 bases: TGTGCCACCAGTGATCCGGGACAGGCGGGTGGCATTCAGTACTTC.

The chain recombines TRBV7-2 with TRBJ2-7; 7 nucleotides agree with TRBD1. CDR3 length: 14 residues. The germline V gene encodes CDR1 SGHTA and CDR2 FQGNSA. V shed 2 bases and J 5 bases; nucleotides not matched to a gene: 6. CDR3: CASSLRTGFHEQYF. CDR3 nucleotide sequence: TGTGCCAGCAGCTTACGGACAGGATTCCACGAGCAGTACTTC. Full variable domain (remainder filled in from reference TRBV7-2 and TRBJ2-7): GAGVSQSPSNKVTEKGKDVELRCDPISGHTALYWYRQSLGQGLEFLIYFQGNSAPDKSGLPSDRFSAERTGGSVSTLTIQRTQQEDSAVYLCASSLRTGFHEQYFGPGTRLTVT.

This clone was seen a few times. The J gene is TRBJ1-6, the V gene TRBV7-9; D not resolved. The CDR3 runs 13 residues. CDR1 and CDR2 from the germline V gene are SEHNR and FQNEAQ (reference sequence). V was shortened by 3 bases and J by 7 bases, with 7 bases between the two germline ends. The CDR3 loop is CASSFQLNSPLHF. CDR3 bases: TGTGCCAGCAGCTTTCAGTTAAATTCACCCCTCCACTTT.

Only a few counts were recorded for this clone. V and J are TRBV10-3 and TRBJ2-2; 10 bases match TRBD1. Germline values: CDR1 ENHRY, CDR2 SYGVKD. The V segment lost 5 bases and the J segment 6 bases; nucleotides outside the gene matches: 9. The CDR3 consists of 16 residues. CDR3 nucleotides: TGTGCCATCAGTAAGCGCGGGACAGGGGATTCCGGGGAGCTGTTTTTT. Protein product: CAISKRGTGDSGELFF.

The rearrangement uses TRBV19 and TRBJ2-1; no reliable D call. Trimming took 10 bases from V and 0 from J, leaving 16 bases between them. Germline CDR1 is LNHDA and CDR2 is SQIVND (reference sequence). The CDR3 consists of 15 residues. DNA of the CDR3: TGTGCCACTTCCATGCGGCAAATCTCCTACAATGAGCAGTTCTTC. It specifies CATSMRQISYNEQFF.

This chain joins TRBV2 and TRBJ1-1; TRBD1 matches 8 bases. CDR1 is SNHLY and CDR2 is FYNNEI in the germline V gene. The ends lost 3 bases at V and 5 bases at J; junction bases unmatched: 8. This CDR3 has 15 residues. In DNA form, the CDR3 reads TGTGCCAGCAGTGATAAGACAGGGGTAAGAACTGAAGCTTTCTTT. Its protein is CASSDKTGVRTEAFF.

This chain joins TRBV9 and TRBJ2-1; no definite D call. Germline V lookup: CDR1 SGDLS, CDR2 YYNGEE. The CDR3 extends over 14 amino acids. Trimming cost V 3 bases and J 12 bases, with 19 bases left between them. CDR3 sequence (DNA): TGTGCCAGCAGCGAAGAGCCCCAAAACCCGGGGCAGTTCTTC. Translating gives CASSEEPQNPGQFF.

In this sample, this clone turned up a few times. DNA of the CDR3: TGTGCCAGCAGCGAACAACCGGGAGGGGGGGAGCAGTACTTC. Its translation: CASSEQPGGGEQYF. The V call is TRBV7-8, the J call TRBJ2-7, with TRBD2 matching over 8 bases. V shed 5 bases and J 7 bases; nucleotides not matched to a gene: 10. Germline V lookup: CDR1 SGHVS, CDR2 FQNEAQ. The CDR3 spans 14 residues. Full variable domain (outside the CDR3, taken from reference TRBV7-8 and TRBJ2-7): GAGVSQSPRYKVAKRGQDVALRCDPISGHVSLFWYQQALGQGPEFLTYFQNEAQLDKSGLPSDRFFAERPEGSVSTLKIQRTQQEDSAVYLCASSEQPGGGEQYFGPGTRLTVT.

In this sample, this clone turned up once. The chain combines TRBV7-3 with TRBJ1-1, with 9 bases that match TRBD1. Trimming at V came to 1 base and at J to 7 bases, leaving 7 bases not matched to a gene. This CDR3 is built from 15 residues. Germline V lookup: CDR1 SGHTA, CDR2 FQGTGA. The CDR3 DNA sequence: TGTGCCAGCAGCTTAAATGGTGACAGGGGGGTTGAAGCTTTCTTT. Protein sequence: CASSLNGDRGVEAFF. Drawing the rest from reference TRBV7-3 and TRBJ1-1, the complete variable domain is GAGVSQTPSNKVTEKGKYVELRCDPISGHTALYWYRQSLGQGPEFLIYFQGTGAADDSGLPNDRFFAVRPEGSVSTLKIQRTERGDSAVYLCASSLNGDRGVEAFFGQGTRLTVV.

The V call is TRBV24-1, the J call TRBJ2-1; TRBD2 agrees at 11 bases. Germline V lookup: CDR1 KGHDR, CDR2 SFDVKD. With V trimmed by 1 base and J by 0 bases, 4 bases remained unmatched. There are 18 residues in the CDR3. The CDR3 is CATSDFSGRDFSYNEQFF. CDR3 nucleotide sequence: TGTGCCACCAGTGATTTTAGCGGGAGGGATTTCTCCTACAATGAGCAGTTCTTC.

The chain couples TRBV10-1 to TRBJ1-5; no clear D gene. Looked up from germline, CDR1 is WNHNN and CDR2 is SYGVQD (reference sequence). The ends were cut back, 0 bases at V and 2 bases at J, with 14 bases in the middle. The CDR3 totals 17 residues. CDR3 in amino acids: CASSESSGRFRNQPQHF. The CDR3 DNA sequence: TGCGCCAGCAGTGAGTCCAGTGGCAGATTCCGCAATCAGCCCCAGCATTTT.

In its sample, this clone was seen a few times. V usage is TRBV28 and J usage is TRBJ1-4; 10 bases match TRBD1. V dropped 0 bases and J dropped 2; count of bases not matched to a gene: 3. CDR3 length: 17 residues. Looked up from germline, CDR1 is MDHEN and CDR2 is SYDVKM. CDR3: CASSLWGQGFTNEKLFF. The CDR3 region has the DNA TGTGCCAGCAGTTTATGGGGACAGGGGTTTACTAATGAAAAACTGTTTTTT.

CDR3 nucleotide sequence: TGCAGCGTGAGGGAATGGGCGGCCAATGAGCAGTTCTTC. Translation gives CSVREWAANEQFF. V gene TRBV29-1 combines with J gene TRBJ2-1; perhaps TRBD2 as D (5 bases). This CDR3 spans 13 amino acids. Between the trimmed V and J ends, which lost 6 bases and 6 bases, there was a span of 15 bases. Germline V gives CDR1 SQVTM, CDR2 ANQGSEA.

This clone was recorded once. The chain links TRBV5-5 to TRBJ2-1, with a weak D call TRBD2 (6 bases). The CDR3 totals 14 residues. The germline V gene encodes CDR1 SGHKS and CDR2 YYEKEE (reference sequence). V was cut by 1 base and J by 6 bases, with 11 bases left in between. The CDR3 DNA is TGTGCCAGCAGCTTGACTAGCCTTCGCAATGAGCAGTTCTTC. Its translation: CASSLTSLRNEQFF.

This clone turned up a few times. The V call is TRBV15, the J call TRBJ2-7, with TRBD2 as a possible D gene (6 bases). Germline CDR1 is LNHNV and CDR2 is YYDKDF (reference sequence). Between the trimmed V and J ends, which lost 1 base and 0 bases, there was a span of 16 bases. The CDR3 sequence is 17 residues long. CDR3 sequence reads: CATSRAPSGGSSYEQYF. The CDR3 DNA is TGTGCCACCAGCAGAGCCCCCTCCGGGGGAAGCTCCTACGAGCAGTACTTC. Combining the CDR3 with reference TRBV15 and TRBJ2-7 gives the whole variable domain DAMVIQNPRYQVTQFGKPVTLSCSQTLNHNVMYWYQQKSSQAPKLLFHYYDKDFNNEADTPDNFQSRRPNTSFCFLDIRSPGLGDTAMYLCATSRAPSGGSSYEQYFGPGTRLTVT.

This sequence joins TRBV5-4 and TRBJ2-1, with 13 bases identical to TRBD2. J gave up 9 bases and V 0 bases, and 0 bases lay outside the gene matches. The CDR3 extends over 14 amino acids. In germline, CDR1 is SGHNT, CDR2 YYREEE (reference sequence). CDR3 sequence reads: CASSLGLAGGEQFF. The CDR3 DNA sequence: TGTGCCAGCAGCTTGGGACTAGCGGGAGGTGAGCAGTTCTTC.

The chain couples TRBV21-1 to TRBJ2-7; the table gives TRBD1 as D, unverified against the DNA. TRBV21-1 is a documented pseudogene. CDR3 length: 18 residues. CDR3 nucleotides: TGTGCCAGCAGCACTCATACCCCGGACAGGGGAAAAACCTACGAGCAGTACTTC. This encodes CASSTHTPDRGKTYEQYF.

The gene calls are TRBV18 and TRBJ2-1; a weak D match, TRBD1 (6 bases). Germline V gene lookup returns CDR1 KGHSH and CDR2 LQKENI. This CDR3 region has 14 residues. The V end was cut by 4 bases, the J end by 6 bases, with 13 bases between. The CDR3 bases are TGTGCCAGCTCACGTAACAGGGTGGGCAATGAGCAGTTCTTC. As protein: CASSRNRVGNEQFF. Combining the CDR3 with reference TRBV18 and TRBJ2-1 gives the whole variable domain NAGVMQNPRHLVRRRGQEARLRCSPMKGHSHVYWYRQLPEEGLKFMVYLQKENIIDESGMPKERFSAEFPKEGPSILRIQQVVRGDSAAYFCASSRNRVGNEQFFGPGTRLTVL.

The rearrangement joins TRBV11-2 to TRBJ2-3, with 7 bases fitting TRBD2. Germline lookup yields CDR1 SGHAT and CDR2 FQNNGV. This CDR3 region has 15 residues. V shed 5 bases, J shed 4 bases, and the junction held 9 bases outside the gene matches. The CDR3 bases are TGTGCCAGCAGCCCCTTGGGGGGGTTCTCAGATACGCAGTATTTT. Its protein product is CASSPLGGFSDTQYF.

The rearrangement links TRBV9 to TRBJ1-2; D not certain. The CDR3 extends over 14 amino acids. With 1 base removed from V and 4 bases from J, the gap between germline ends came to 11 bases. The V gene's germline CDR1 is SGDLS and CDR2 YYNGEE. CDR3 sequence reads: CASSVFTAPYGYTF. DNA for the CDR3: TGTGCCAGCAGCGTATTTACAGCCCCCTATGGCTACACCTTC.

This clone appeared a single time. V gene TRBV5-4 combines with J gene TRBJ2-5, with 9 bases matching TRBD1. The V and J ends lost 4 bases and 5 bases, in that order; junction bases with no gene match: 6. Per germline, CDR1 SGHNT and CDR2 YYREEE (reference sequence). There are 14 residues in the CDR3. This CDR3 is CASSPGTGWETQYF. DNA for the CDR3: TGTGCCAGCAGCCCTGGGACAGGGTGGGAGACCCAGTACTTC. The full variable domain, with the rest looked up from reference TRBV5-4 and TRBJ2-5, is ETGVTQSPTHLIKTRGQQVTLRCSSQSGHNTVSWYQQALGQGPQFIFQYYREEENGRGNFPPRFSGLQFPNYSSELNVNALELDDSALYLCASSPGTGWETQYFGPGTRLLVL.

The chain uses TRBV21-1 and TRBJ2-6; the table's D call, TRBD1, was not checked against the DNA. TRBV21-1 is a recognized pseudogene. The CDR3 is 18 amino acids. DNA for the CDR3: TGTGCCAGCAGCCCCTGGACAGGGGCCCCAACTGGGGCCAACGTCCTGACTTTC. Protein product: CASSPWTGAPTGANVLTF.